This T cell receptor beta chain was retrieved from a study of blood T cell repertoires in COVID-19 (dated by TCRdb to about 2020). General notes on the study: Samples from collaborators originated in the United States, Italy and Spain and spanned both the acute and convalescent phases of COVID-19. The prospective study material was composed of cDNA or gDNA derived from T cells, B-cell-depleted T cells, or PBMCs. The dataset comprised deeply sampled blood TCRbeta repertoires from subjects exposed to, actively infected with, or recovered from COVID-19. The repertoires were made available in a free public database intended to serve as a resource for research on the immune response to SARS-CoV-2. Samples were obtained from the ongoing ImmuneRACE study (first 160 participants) and from over 1,000 subjects provided by 6 global collaborators. Nearly every sample came with metadata listing a de-identified subject ID, COVID-19 status, age in years and sex. Where available, HLA class I and class II types were taken from metadata supplied by the sample provider and were not determined by assay-based typing. Broader findings and caveats from the paper: The quantity of clinical and demographic metadata differed by source and by participant and was supplied without curation.

The germline V gene (reference sequence) specifies SEHNR as CDR1 and FQNEAQ as CDR2. V lost 5 bases and J lost 5 bases, and the count of bases not matched to a germline gene is 6. The CDR3 holds 15 amino acids from the cysteine to the phenylalanine. The CDR3 DNA has 45 bases and is translated from base 1. In the prospective study, participants were about 18 to 90 years old, resided in 25 or so geographic areas of the United States, and were enrolled through a virtual design. In the prospective study, cohorts were assigned on the basis of participant-reported clinical history obtained from a screening survey and a study questionnaire. Recovered participants in ImmuneRACE Cohort 3 were defined by two consecutive negative NP/OP PCR tests, clearance by a healthcare professional, or resolution of symptoms. In the prospective study, whole blood, serum and a nasopharyngeal or oropharyngeal swab were collected from each participant by mobile phlebotomists. Additional blood draws and questionnaires over an approximately two-month period could optionally be provided by prospective study participants. Blood samples from the prospective study were shipped frozen or at room temperature prior to DNA extraction.

TCRbeta CDR3 regions were amplified from genomic DNA by means of the immunoSEQ Assay, a bias-controlled multiplex PCR. Per the authors' processing: The number of nucleated cells in each sample was estimated by amplification of reference gene primers within the assay. To quantify the absolute abundance of each unique TCRbeta CDR3 rearrangement, sequence reads were collapsed and filtered. Productive Simpson clonality was computed per sample as the square root of Simpson's diversity index over productive rearrangements. TCRdb obtained this table from immuneACCESS and retained in-frame rearrangements with V and J assigned. These tables miss some clones; where compared with another copy, unresolved V genes account for less than half of the shortfall, and the remainder is unexplained. That table gives V, J and clone size, and the DNA gave D and trimming. In this sample the table shows 300,000 to 350,000 clones, 80% to 90% of which occur a single time. Less than 5.5% of the sample is taken by the ten largest.

In regard to this clone: Its antigen is currently not known. Base qualities are not provided; no much larger clone lies one nucleotide away.

Material for sequencing was PBMCs or T cells enriched from blood (not recorded which). The source of this sequence is a man younger than 40 who had recovered from COVID-19. The chain is encoded by TRBV7-9 joined to TRBJ1-5, and TRBD1 matches 10 of the central bases. The CDR3 corresponds to CASSRQGAGDQPQHF. The DNA sequence is as follows: TGTGCCAGCAGCCGACAGGGGGCGGGAGATCAGCCCCAGCATTTT.